What follows are 7 T cell receptor beta chains derived from one specimen sequenced in a study of blood T cell repertoires in COVID-19. TCRdb keeps only in-frame clones here, not all; method: immunoSEQ multiplex PCR. Of 55,000 to 65,000 clones detected, approximately 80% appear once; the ten largest clones hold around 5.9%. The sequencing input was peripheral blood. The receptors stem from an older woman with acute or convalescent COVID-19.

The V and J genes are TRBV24-1 and TRBJ1-4, with D possibly matching TRBD1 (6 bases). The CDR3 has 16 residues. Germline CDR1 and CDR2: KGHDR and SFDVKD. Trimming stripped 1 base from V and 7 bases from J, with 15 bases between. CDR3 coding DNA: TGTGCCACCAGTGATTTTGGCGCGCGGGGGCGTGAAAAACTGTTTTTT. Its protein is CATSDFGARGREKLFF.

The chain combines TRBV5-4 with TRBJ2-7; 10 positions match TRBD2. The CDR3 extends over 16 amino acids. CDR1 and CDR2 (germline): SGHNT, YYREEE (reference sequence). The V gene end was trimmed by 0 bases and the J gene end by 3 bases; junction bases not matched to a gene: 6. CDR3 bases: TGTGCCAGCAGCTTGGCCCTGGCTAGCGGGGGCTACGAGCAGTACTTC. Its translation is CASSLALASGGYEQYF.

The chain employs TRBV3-1 (or the pseudogene TRBV3-2) and TRBJ2-1; 10 bases map to TRBD2. This CDR3 spans 16 amino acids. Germline loops: CDR1 LGHDT, CDR2 YNNKEL (reference sequence). Trimming at V came to 5 bases and at J to 7 bases, leaving 11 bases not matched to a gene. CDR3: CASSVSSGGLRNEQFF. The CDR3 region has the DNA TGTGCCAGCAGCGTTAGTAGCGGGGGGTTGAGGAATGAGCAGTTCTTC.

This clone has only a few counts. V and J are TRBV5-8 and TRBJ1-5; D is perhaps TRBD1 (6 bases). The germline V gene encodes CDR1 SGHTS and CDR2 YDEGEE. The CDR3 extends over 15 amino acids. Trimming took 2 bases from V and 0 from J, leaving 9 bases between them. The CDR3 is CASSLQGFSNQPQHF. As DNA, the CDR3 is TGTGCCAGCAGCTTACAGGGATTTAGCAATCAGCCCCAGCATTTT.

The table lists this clone with a few counts. This chain connects TRBV5-1 to TRBJ1-4; 8 positions match TRBD1. The CDR3 spans 16 residues. The ends lost 4 bases at V and 4 bases at J; junction bases unmatched: 9. Per the germline V gene, CDR1 is SGHRS and CDR2 is YFSETQ. CDR3 nucleotides: TGCGCCAGCAGCGCGCAGGGGGCGCAGGGTAATGAAAAACTGTTTTTT. Its protein is CASSAQGAQGNEKLFF.

J is TRBJ2-3 and V is TRBV6-5; D is unresolved. This CDR3 region has 13 residues. Per the germline V gene, CDR1 is MNHEY and CDR2 is SVGAGI. V was cut by 8 bases and J by 0 bases, with 9 bases left in between. CDR3 protein: CASRMTSTDTQYF. In DNA form, the CDR3 reads TGTGCCAGCCGAATGACAAGCACAGATACGCAGTATTTT.

V is TRBV7-9 and J is TRBJ1-2; D ambiguous. The germline CDR1 and CDR2 sequences are SEHNR and FQNEAQ (reference sequence). The ends were cut back, 0 bases at V and 6 bases at J, with 11 bases in the middle. The CDR3 runs to 14 residues. The CDR3 here is CASSLALASDGYTF. CDR3 nucleotides: TGTGCCAGCAGCTTAGCGCTCGCCAGCGATGGCTACACCTTC.